The T cell receptor beta chain under discussion was sequenced for a study of cytomegalovirus exposure and HLA in healthy donors. Study-wide points: The authors listed about 170 TCR beta chains as cytomegalovirus-associated. HLA alleles showed associations with some 15,000 TCR beta sequences in a later analysis, at a 0.05 false discovery rate. Presence/absence analyses assumed roughly uniform sequencing depth across donors.

Trimming took 2 bases from V and 7 from J; bases not matched to a gene: 4. The CDR3 totals 13 residues. Germline V gene sequence: CDR1 LGHNA, CDR2 YSLEER. The PCR made use of 60 Vbeta and 13 Jbeta primers. Sequencing used immunoSEQ multiplex PCR; TCRdb keeps in-frame clones, though not all of them. The data contain approximately 110,000 clones, around 85% of them singletons. In this sample, this clone turned up once. The antigen remains unidentified. This chain links TRBV4-3 with TRBJ1-2, with TRBD1 matching 7 bases. Sequencing was done on a sample of PBMCs. This TCR derives from a man aged 30-40 years in good health and CMV-seropositive. CDR3 sequence (DNA): TGCGCCAGCAGCCAACAGGAGGGGGCTGGCTACACCTTC. Protein product: CASSQQEGAGYTF.